The next 19 T cell receptor beta chains were all read from a single sample in a study of blood T cell repertoires in COVID-19. Data came from immunoSEQ multiplex PCR; TCRdb stores just in-frame clones and leaves some out. This repertoire shows over 250,000 clones, roughly nine tenths found once; its top ten account for 2.6%. Sequenced material: PBMCs or T cells enriched from blood (not recorded which). The source is a man aged 55 to 70 who had recovered from COVID-19.

The chain links TRBV9 to TRBJ1-4; 9 nucleotides match TRBD1. The CDR3 contains 14 residues. V lost 6 bases and J lost 7; bases outside the gene matches: 7. CDR1 and CDR2 from the germline V gene are SGDLS and YYNGEE. As DNA, the CDR3 is TGTGCCAGCACGTCCGGGACAGGGTTTGAAAAACTGTTTTTT. Protein sequence: CASTSGTGFEKLFF.

The V gene is TRBV13, the J gene TRBJ2-4; 10 bases agree with TRBD1. V lost 5 bases to trimming and J lost 7 bases; unmatched junction nucleotides: 5. This CDR3 region has 14 residues. Germline V gives CDR1 PRHDT, CDR2 FYEKMQ (reference sequence). The CDR3 DNA sequence: TGTGCCAGCAGCCTGGGACAGGGGAACAACATTCAGTACTTC. This translates into CASSLGQGNNIQYF.

CDR3 in amino acids: CASSLVGWGADTQYF. In DNA, the CDR3 is TGTGCCAGCAGCTTAGTAGGGTGGGGAGCAGATACGCAGTATTTT. The rearrangement joins TRBV7-8 to TRBJ2-3; perhaps TRBD2 as D (5 bases). The CDR3 runs 15 residues. The V end was cut by 1 base, the J end by 4 bases, with 12 bases between. Germline CDR1 is SGHVS and CDR2 is FQNEAQ.

J is TRBJ2-7 and V is TRBV5-4; a possible D gene is TRBD2 (5 bases). CDR1 is SGHNT and CDR2 is YYREEE in the germline V gene (reference sequence). CDR3 length equals 13 residues. Trimming took off 5 bases at V and 7 bases at J, with 16 bases between the two ends. CDR3 coding DNA: TGTGCCAGCAGTCGGACTGATGTGGGAGAGCAGTACTTC. Residues: CASSRTDVGEQYF.

The CDR3 DNA follows: TGTGCCAGCAGTCCCCGCCCTCCCGGGACAGGGAGCTACGAGCAGTACTTC. It encodes CASSPRPPGTGSYEQYF. This chain uses TRBV28 with TRBJ2-7; the match to TRBD1 covers 9 bases. Germline trimming cut 5 bases from V and 3 bases from J; bases unmatched to any gene: 14. CDR1 and CDR2 (germline): MDHEN, SYDVKM. This CDR3 contains 17 residues.

The chain joins TRBV7-8 to TRBJ2-7; 8 bases map to TRBD1. With 1 base clipped from V and 2 bases from J, the junction kept 4 bases outside the gene matches. CDR1 and CDR2 from the germline V gene are SGHVS and FQNEAQ. The CDR3 is made up of 15 amino acids. The CDR3 DNA reads TGTGCCAGCAGCTTAGTACAGGGGGTAGCCTACGAGCAGTACTTC. Translated, it gives CASSLVQGVAYEQYF. The whole variable domain, remainder taken from reference TRBV7-8 and TRBJ2-7, is GAGVSQSPRYKVAKRGQDVALRCDPISGHVSLFWYQQALGQGPEFLTYFQNEAQLDKSGLPSDRFFAERPEGSVSTLKIQRTQQEDSAVYLCASSLVQGVAYEQYFGPGTRLTVT.

The V and J genes are TRBV29-1 and TRBJ1-1, with 7 bases that match TRBD1. V was pared by 5 bases and J by 4 bases, with 7 bases of the junction left unmatched. Germline CDR1 and CDR2: SQVTM and ANQGSEA. CDR3 length: 13 residues. CDR3 DNA sequence: TGCAGCGTTTTGTCAGGGGGGAGCACTGAAGCTTTCTTT. It specifies CSVLSGGSTEAFF. Together with reference TRBV29-1 and TRBJ1-1, the CDR3 gives the full variable domain: SAVISQKPSRDICQRGTSLTIQCQVDSQVTMMFWYRQQPGQSLTLIATANQGSEATYESGFVIDKFPISRPNLTFSTLTVSNMSPEDSSIYLCSVLSGGSTEAFFGQGTRLTVV.

For this clone: The same CDR3 also results from other DNA sequences found in this sample. In nucleotides, the CDR3 is TGCGCCAGCAGCCTACAAGAGACCCAGTACTTC. It specifies CASSLQETQYF. The V gene is TRBV5-1, the J gene TRBJ2-5; D is undetermined. V lost 4 bases and J lost 2, with 3 bases in between. The V gene's germline CDR1 is SGHRS and CDR2 YFSETQ. CDR3 size: 11 residues.

The chain recombines TRBV30 with TRBJ2-2; TRBD2 might be the D (6 bases). V shed 3 bases and J shed 9 bases, with 14 bases lying between them. CDR1 is GTSNPN, CDR2 SVGIG, per germline (reference sequence). This CDR3 is built from 13 residues. This CDR3 reads CAWSVYAGWELFF. CDR3 sequence (DNA): TGTGCCTGGAGCGTGTACGCGGGGTGGGAGCTGTTTTTT. Looking up the rest from reference TRBV30 and TRBJ2-2 gives the full variable domain: SQTIHQWPATLVQPVGSPLSLECTVEGTSNPNLYWYRQAAGRGLQLLFYSVGIGQISSEVPQNLSASRPQDRQFILSSKKLLLSDSGFYLCAWSVYAGWELFFGEGSRLTVL.

This chain links TRBV4-2 with TRBJ1-5; 7 bases are shared with TRBD1. There are 14 residues in the CDR3. CDR1 and CDR2 (germline): LGHNA, YNFKEQ. V was clipped by 5 bases and J by 0 bases; unmatched bases: 1. For the CDR3, the DNA is TGTGCCAGCAGCAGACAGGGTAGCAATCAGCCCCAGCATTTT. This gives the protein CASSRQGSNQPQHF.

Regarding this clone: The junction and the germline gene differ at one end; a read error may be behind it. This chain links TRBV7-7 with TRBJ2-5; a possible D gene is TRBD1 (7 bases). This CDR3 spans 17 amino acids. Germline assignment: CDR1 SSHAT and CDR2 FNYEAQ (reference sequence). CDR3 amino acids: CASSLRRGRGAQETQYF. The DNA of the CDR3 is TGTGCTAGCAGCTTAAGGAGGGGCAGGGGGGCCCAAGAGACCCAGTACTTC.

This clone is a singleton in its sample. V is TRBV18 and J is TRBJ2-1; D is possibly TRBD2 (5 bases). Trimming cost V 3 bases and J 0 bases, with 12 bases left between them. The CDR3 runs 16 residues. Germline V gives CDR1 KGHSH, CDR2 LQKENI. CDR3 residues: CASSPRTGNSYNEQFF. The CDR3 DNA follows: TGTGCCAGCTCACCTCGGACTGGGAACTCCTACAATGAGCAGTTCTTC.

The chain has TRBV30 and TRBJ2-5; D is ambiguous. The CDR3 has 13 amino acids. Trimming removed 2 bases at V and 1 base at J, with 8 bases between. In germline, CDR1 is GTSNPN, CDR2 SVGIG (reference sequence). CDR3 nucleotide sequence: TGTGCCTGGAGTCGCGGCAGCCAAGAGACCCAGTACTTC. It translates to CAWSRGSQETQYF.

The chain couples TRBV29-1 to TRBJ1-1; the D is unclear. Trimming took off 1 base at V and 4 bases at J, with 7 bases between the two ends. The germline V gene encodes CDR1 SQVTM and CDR2 ANQGSEA. The CDR3 contains 12 residues. CDR3 DNA sequence: TGCAGCGTTGAAGGATTGAGCACTGAAGCTTTCTTT. As protein: CSVEGLSTEAFF.

CDR3 DNA: TGCGCCAGCAGCTTGACGCCAACAGCTAACACTGAAGCTTTCTTT. The encoded protein is CASSLTPTANTEAFF. The chain uses TRBV5-1 and TRBJ1-1; D gene uncertain. Deletions cut 1 base from V and 2 bases from J, with 12 bases between. The CDR3 has 15 residues. CDR1 is SGHRS, CDR2 YFSETQ, per germline.

The V gene is TRBV7-9, the J gene TRBJ1-1; tentatively, D is TRBD1 (5 bases). V was shortened by 3 bases and J by 1 base, with 9 bases between the two germline ends. The CDR3 sequence is 14 residues long. CDR1 and CDR2 (germline): SEHNR, FQNEAQ (reference sequence). CDR3 bases: TGTGCCAGCAGCTTCCGCAGGGAGAACACTGAAGCTTTCTTT. Translating it yields CASSFRRENTEAFF. Based on the CDR3 plus reference TRBV7-9 and TRBJ1-1, the full variable domain is DTGVSQNPRHKITKRGQNVTFRCDPISEHNRLYWYRQTLGQGPEFLTYFQNEAQLEKSRLLSDRFSAERPKGSFSTLEIQRTEQGDSAMYLCASSFRRENTEAFFGQGTRLTVV.

This clone was counted a single time. This chain joins TRBV5-4 and TRBJ1-1, with 8 bases aligning to TRBD1. V was pared by 2 bases and J by 0 bases, with 3 bases of the junction left unmatched. The CDR3 contains 15 residues. The germline CDR1 and CDR2 sequences are SGHNT and YYREEE (reference sequence). The CDR3 reads CASSFGQGMNTEAFF. Here the CDR3 DNA reads TGTGCCAGCAGCTTCGGACAGGGAATGAACACTGAAGCTTTCTTT.

A note on this clone: Compared with germline, one end of the junction differs, possibly owing to a read error. The chain has TRBV27 and TRBJ2-1; D uncertain. This CDR3 comprises 11 residues. Per germline, CDR1 MNHEY and CDR2 SMNVEV (reference sequence). CDR3 protein: CAGSSYNEQFF. Written as DNA, the CDR3 is TGTGCCGGCAGTTCGTACAATGAGCAGTTCTTC.

This sequence joins TRBV7-6 and TRBJ2-7, with 10 bases aligning to TRBD2. With V trimmed by 1 base and J by 3 bases, 9 bases remained unmatched. Germline values: CDR1 SGHVS, CDR2 FNYEAQ. The length of the CDR3 is 17 residues. CDR3 loop: CASSLGSGLAGVYEQYF. The CDR3 region has the DNA TGTGCCAGCAGCTTAGGCTCCGGCCTAGCGGGGGTCTACGAGCAGTACTTC.